This T cell receptor beta chain was captured in a study of T cells in Graves' hyperthyroidism and ophthalmopathy. General observations from the study: Peripheral blood also featured most of the thyroid clonotypes expanded above 0.001. The model forecast ophthalmopathy, anticipating it by a median roughly 6 months before onset.

CDR3 size: 14 residues. Germline values: CDR1 GTSNPN, CDR2 SVGIG (reference sequence). J was trimmed by 5 bases and V by 0 bases; bases with no gene match: 6. Amplified TCR beta CDR3 regions came from RNA transcripts. The study used the HTBI primer set for a first-round RT-PCR of the TCR CDR3. TCRdb reanalysed the multiplex PCR reads using MiXCR and keeps one entry per CDR3 protein. The data contain 600,000 to 750,000 distinct CDR3 sequences, around a sixth of them singletons. The source of the PBMCs was 10 ml of fresh peripheral blood. This clonotype was seen repeatedly, ten times or more. Its antigen remains unknown.

V usage is TRBV30 and J usage is TRBJ2-7; 8 nucleotides agree with TRBD1. This receptor was taken from a man in his fifties or sixties with Graves' hyperthyroidism. Material: blood. CDR3 amino acids: CAWSVMGTGDEQYF. The CDR3 DNA follows: TGTGCCTGGAGTGTAATGGGGACAGGAGACGAGCAGTACTTC.